Included here is one TCR beta chain sequence, with context. The data are from a study of early T cells in non-severe SARS-CoV-2 infection. TCRdb re-derived calls from the 5' RACE reads in MiXCR, one entry per CDR3 protein. The sample yields about 50,000 distinct CDR3 sequences, approximately 9% seen once. Germline-derived CDR1 and CDR2 are MNHEY and SVGEGT. This CDR3 has 12 amino acids. V lost 7 bases, J lost 6 bases, and 11 bases lay in between. The clonotype originates from an adult who was a healthcare worker with PCR-confirmed SARS-CoV-2 infection or an uninfected control (not recorded which). This material consisted of whole blood, taken at baseline. The chain recombines TRBV6-2 or TRBV6-3 with TRBJ2-3; D not resolved. CDR3 DNA sequence: TGTGCCAGCATGGATACTCTTGATACGCAGTATTTT. Its protein is CASMDTLDTQYF.